This passage covers 24 T cell receptor beta chains from one sample sequenced in a study of blood T cell repertoires in COVID-19. Assay used: immunoSEQ multiplex PCR; TCRdb lists only in-frame clones, some missing. The repertoire holds 90,000 to 130,000 clones, around three quarters seen once, with about 8.3% in the top ten. The source material was peripheral blood. The receptors here all came from a woman aged 55 to 70 with acute or convalescent COVID-19.

This clone was seen ten or more times. This chain joins TRBV5-1 and TRBJ1-6; 9 nucleotides line up with TRBD1. This CDR3 has 15 amino acids. J gave up 7 bases and V 4 bases, and 6 bases lay outside the gene matches. Germline CDR1 SGHRS, CDR2 YFSETQ. CDR3 sequence (DNA): TGCGCCAGCAGCACCTGGACAGGGGAAAATTCACCCCTCCACTTT. Translating it yields CASSTWTGENSPLHF. Full variable domain (missing parts from reference TRBV5-1 and TRBJ1-6): KAGVTQTPRYLIKTRGQQVTLSCSPISGHRSVSWYQQTPGQGLQFLFEYFSETQRNKGNFPGRFSGRQFSNSRSEMNVSTLELGDSALYLCASSTWTGENSPLHFGNGTRLTVT.

This clone has only a few counts. This chain joins TRBV5-1 and TRBJ1-2; no definite D call. The CDR3 loop spans 14 amino acids. V gave up 3 bases and J gave up 4 bases, with 13 bases separating them. CDR1 is SGHRS and CDR2 is YFSETQ in the germline V gene. DNA for the CDR3: TGCGCCAGCAGCTGGAACAGCCAACTCTATGGCTACACCTTC. Translating gives CASSWNSQLYGYTF.

The chain has TRBV25-1 and TRBJ1-2; 7 positions agree with TRBD1. J gave up 4 bases and V 6 bases, and 2 bases lay outside the gene matches. In germline, CDR1 is MGHDK, CDR2 SYGVNS. The CDR3 has 12 residues. The CDR3: CASRRDSYGYTF. The CDR3 region has the DNA TGTGCCAGCAGACGGGACAGCTATGGCTACACCTTC.

This chain links TRBV7-2 with TRBJ2-7; 7 positions match TRBD1. The germline V gene has CDR1 SGHTA and CDR2 FQGNSA. V was pared by 4 bases and J by 2 bases, with 8 bases of the junction left unmatched. The CDR3 extends over 15 amino acids. The CDR3 DNA reads TGTGCCAGCAGCTACCAACAGGGGTTAGCCTACGAGCAGTACTTC. It codes for CASSYQQGLAYEQYF.

This chain uses TRBV21-1 with TRBJ2-7; no check of the table's D call, TRBD2, against the DNA was made. TRBV21-1 is an annotated pseudogene. The CDR3 length is 14 residues. DNA of the CDR3: TGTGCCAGCAGCTCTACGGGGTTTTCACTCGAGCAGTACTTC. Residues: CASSSTGFSLEQYF.

The rearrangement uses TRBV9 and TRBJ1-1; no reliable D call. V shed 3 bases and J shed 9 bases, with 9 bases lying between them. CDR1 and CDR2 (germline): SGDLS, YYNGEE. The CDR3 loop spans 11 amino acids. DNA of the CDR3: TGTGCCAGCAGCGCGCACACAAAAGCTTTCTTT. Encoded protein: CASSAHTKAFF. The variable domain in full, with the rest retrieved from reference TRBV9 and TRBJ1-1, is DSGVTQTPKHLITATGQRVTLRCSPRSGDLSVYWYQQSLDQGLQFLIQYYNGEERAKGNILERFSAQQFPDLHSELNLSSLELGDSALYFCASSAHTKAFFGQGTRLTVV.

The chain employs TRBV30 and TRBJ1-6; no reliable D call. The V end was cut by 1 base, the J end by 4 bases, with 11 bases between. In germline, CDR1 is GTSNPN, CDR2 SVGIG (reference sequence). This CDR3 has 15 amino acids. CDR3 DNA sequence: TGTGCCTGGAGTGGGCCGGGCGGGTATAATTCACCCCTCCACTTT. Translation gives CAWSGPGGYNSPLHF.

This clone was seen a handful of times. The chain employs TRBV5-1 and TRBJ2-2, with D possibly matching TRBD2 (5 bases). Trimming shortened V by 1 base and J by 0 bases, and 7 bases separated the two germline ends. Germline V gives CDR1 SGHRS, CDR2 YFSETQ. This CDR3 region has 15 residues. The DNA for the CDR3 is TGCGCCAGCAGCTTGAAGGGAGCGAACACCGGGGAGCTGTTTTTT. The encoded protein is CASSLKGANTGELFF.

The chain combines TRBV19 with TRBJ2-6; a possible D gene is TRBD1 (6 bases). There are 15 residues in the CDR3. The germline gives CDR1 LNHDA, CDR2 SQIVND (reference sequence). Deletions cut 4 bases from V and 2 bases from J, with 9 bases between. The CDR3 DNA reads TGTGCCAGTAGTAATGAGGGGGCTGGGGCCAACGTCCTGACTTTC. This translates into CASSNEGAGANVLTF.

The J gene is TRBJ1-5, the V gene TRBV28; TRBD1 matches 10 bases. CDR3 size: 17 residues. Losses at the gene ends were 2 bases for V and 2 bases for J; bases not matched to a gene: 6. Germline V gene data show CDR1 as MDHEN and CDR2 as SYDVKM. For the CDR3, the DNA is TGTGCCAGCAGTTTAAGCGGTGGACAGGGGGGCAATCAGCCCCAGCATTTT. Its translation is CASSLSGGQGGNQPQHF.

This sequence joins TRBV5-1 and TRBJ2-2; TRBD1 might be the D (5 bases). Trimming took 5 bases from V and 6 from J, leaving 17 bases between them. Germline CDR1 reads SGHRS; CDR2 reads YFSETQ. The CDR3 runs 15 residues. The CDR3 sequence is CASSDQGSSAGELFF. CDR3 DNA: TGCGCCAGCAGTGACCAGGGCAGTTCGGCCGGGGAGCTGTTTTTT.

The chain couples TRBV4-3 to TRBJ1-5, with D possibly TRBD1 on 5 matching bases. CDR3 size: 15 residues. CDR1 is LGHNA, CDR2 YSLEER, per germline. The V end was cut by 4 bases, the J end by 7 bases, with 17 bases between. The CDR3, as DNA: TGCGCCAGCAGCCGGGACTGGGAGGGAGACCAGCCCCAGCATTTT. Its translation: CASSRDWEGDQPQHF.

The V and J genes are TRBV4-1 and TRBJ2-3; D possibly corresponds to TRBD1 (5 bases). This CDR3 comprises 16 residues. Germline loops: CDR1 MGHRA, CDR2 YSYEKL. The V end lost 0 bases, the J end lost 2 bases, and 12 bases lay between the germline ends. The CDR3 sequence is CASSQDPTANTDTQYF. For the CDR3, the DNA is TGCGCCAGCAGCCAAGATCCGACAGCCAACACAGATACGCAGTATTTT.

The V and J genes are TRBV6-5 and TRBJ1-1; possible D gene TRBD1, 6 bases. Germline V gene lookup returns CDR1 MNHEY and CDR2 SVGAGI. V was pared by 5 bases and J by 0 bases, with 10 bases between. The CDR3 has 14 amino acids. CDR3 nucleotides: TGTGCCAGCAGTACAGGGTACATGAACACTGAAGCTTTCTTT. The encoded protein is CASSTGYMNTEAFF.

This chain connects TRBV7-2 to TRBJ2-7; 8 bases fit TRBD2. Germline lookup yields CDR1 SGHTA and CDR2 FQGNSA. Unmatched junction bases numbered 12, after V lost 5 bases and J lost 6 bases. CDR3 length: 15 residues. Written as DNA, the CDR3 is TGTGCCAGCAGCCCGGGGGGACTAGTTAAATTCGAGCAGTACTTC. This translates into CASSPGGLVKFEQYF.

This chain connects TRBV27 to TRBJ1-5, with 7 bases that match TRBD1. Trimming removed 6 bases from V and 6 bases from J; junction bases left unmatched: 8. Looked up from germline, CDR1 is MNHEY and CDR2 is SMNVEV (reference sequence). The CDR3 covers 14 residues. The CDR3 DNA follows: TGTGCCAGCAGGTACAGGGGTTGGGGTCAGCCCCAGCATTTT. Residues: CASRYRGWGQPQHF.

V is TRBV19 and J is TRBJ1-5; D is ambiguous. Germline-derived CDR1 and CDR2 are LNHDA and SQIVND (reference sequence). The CDR3 consists of 16 residues. V gave up 5 bases and J gave up 5 bases, with 19 bases separating them. CDR3 region: CASSERLRLADQPQHF. Written as DNA, the CDR3 is TGTGCCAGTAGTGAGCGGCTTAGGTTGGCGGATCAGCCCCAGCATTTT.

The chain recombines TRBV18 with TRBJ2-7; tentatively, D is TRBD1 (5 bases). Germline lookup yields CDR1 KGHSH and CDR2 LQKENI. V was trimmed by 5 bases and J by 0 bases, leaving 14 bases between them. CDR3 size: 15 residues. In nucleotides, the CDR3 is TGTGCCAGCTCAACGACAGACTCGAGCTCCTACGAGCAGTACTTC. It codes for CASSTTDSSSYEQYF. The full variable domain, its missing parts supplied by reference TRBV18 and TRBJ2-7, is NAGVMQNPRHLVRRRGQEARLRCSPMKGHSHVYWYRQLPEEGLKFMVYLQKENIIDESGMPKERFSAEFPKEGPSILRIQQVVRGDSAAYFCASSTTDSSSYEQYFGPGTRLTVT.

The V call is TRBV6-6, the J call TRBJ2-1; 7 bases align to TRBD1. V shed 6 bases, J shed 5 bases, and the junction held 7 bases outside the gene matches. The CDR3 loop spans 14 amino acids. In germline, CDR1 is MNHNY, CDR2 SVGAGI (reference sequence). The CDR3 DNA reads TGTGCCAGCAGATCGACGGACAGGAACAATGAGCAGTTCTTC. Protein sequence: CASRSTDRNNEQFF.

The chain is built from TRBV28 and TRBJ1-3, with unresolved D. This CDR3 is built from 12 residues. V was shortened by 4 bases and J by 6 bases, with 7 bases between the two germline ends. Germline CDR1 is MDHEN and CDR2 is SYDVKM. Here the CDR3 DNA reads TGTGCCAGCAGTTCTGAGGTAAACACCATATATTTT. Amino acid sequence: CASSSEVNTIYF.

This clone was picked up a small number of times. This chain links TRBV5-1 with TRBJ2-6; D gene uncertain. Looked up from germline, CDR1 is SGHRS and CDR2 is YFSETQ. The CDR3 length is 16 residues. V gave up 3 bases and J gave up 0 bases, with 10 bases separating them. The CDR3 sequence: CASSSGASSGANVLTF. The CDR3 DNA is TGCGCCAGCAGCTCGGGTGCGAGCTCTGGGGCCAACGTCCTGACTTTC.

This sequence joins TRBV7-6 and TRBJ1-3; 7 nucleotides agree with TRBD1. CDR1 is SGHVS, CDR2 FNYEAQ, per germline. The CDR3 has 16 amino acids. V lost 5 bases to trimming and J lost 3 bases; unmatched junction nucleotides: 10. The CDR3: CASSHDRDRYGNTIYF. CDR3 coding DNA: TGTGCCAGCAGCCACGACAGGGATCGATATGGAAACACCATATATTTT.

The V gene is TRBV7-8, the J gene TRBJ2-2; perhaps TRBD1 as D (6 bases). Germline lookup yields CDR1 SGHVS and CDR2 FQNEAQ. This CDR3 comprises 14 residues. V was cut by 11 bases and J by 3 bases, with 16 bases left in between. The chain's CDR3 is CAAGSQGHTGELFF. The CDR3 coding sequence is TGTGCCGCAGGGAGCCAGGGGCACACCGGGGAGCTGTTTTTT.

This chain links TRBV10-3 with TRBJ1-1; tentative D call: TRBD1 (5 bases). Germline CDR1 and CDR2: ENHRY and SYGVKD. Trimming pared 4 bases from V and 0 bases from J, leaving 12 bases between. The CDR3 length is 15 residues. The CDR3 protein is CAISGGGTMNTEAFF. DNA of the CDR3: TGTGCCATCAGTGGTGGGGGGACTATGAACACTGAAGCTTTCTTT.